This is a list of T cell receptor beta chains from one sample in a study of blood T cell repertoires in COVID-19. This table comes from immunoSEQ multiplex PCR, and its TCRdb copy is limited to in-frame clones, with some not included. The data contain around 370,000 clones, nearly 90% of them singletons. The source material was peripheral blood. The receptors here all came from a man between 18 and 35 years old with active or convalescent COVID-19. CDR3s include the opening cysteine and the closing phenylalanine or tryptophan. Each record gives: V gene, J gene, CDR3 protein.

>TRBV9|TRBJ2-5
CASSPAGETQYF
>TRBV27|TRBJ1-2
CASSLGQGSVSYGYTF
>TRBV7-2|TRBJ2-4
CASSLQTSGGAGNIQYF
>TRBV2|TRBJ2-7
CASPEVLIYEQYF
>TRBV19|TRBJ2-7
CASRPTEGPYEQYF
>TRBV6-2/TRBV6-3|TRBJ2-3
CASSPIVGRDTQYF
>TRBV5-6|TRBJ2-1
CASSLVVVREQFF
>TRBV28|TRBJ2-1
CASRAGTGVYNEQFF
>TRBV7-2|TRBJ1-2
CASSLSGKNGYTF
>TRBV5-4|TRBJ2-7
CASSFRAGYSGEQYF
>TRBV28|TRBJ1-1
CASDIGHQNTEAFF
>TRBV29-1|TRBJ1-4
CSAQHRTRDEKLFF
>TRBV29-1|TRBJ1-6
CSVRDRNNSPLHF
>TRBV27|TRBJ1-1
CASSLGRMTEAFF
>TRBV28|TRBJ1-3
CATRGNTIYF
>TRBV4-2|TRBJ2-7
CASSQDQPSGQYEQYF
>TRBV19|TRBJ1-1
CASRPGQLTEAFF
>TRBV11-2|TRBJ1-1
CASSGLSSGTEAFF
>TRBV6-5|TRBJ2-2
CASNRAATGELFF
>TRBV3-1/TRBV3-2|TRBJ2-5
CASRQTSGGAQETQYF
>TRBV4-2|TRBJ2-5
CASSQPMADETQYF
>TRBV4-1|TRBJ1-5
CASSQEQGNQPQHF
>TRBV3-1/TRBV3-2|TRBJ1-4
CASSQIGGVREKLFF
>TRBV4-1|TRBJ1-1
CASSRHTGDTEAFF
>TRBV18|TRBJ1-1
CASSAQGATNTEAFF
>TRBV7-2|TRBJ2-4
CASSPHPGQGINIQYF
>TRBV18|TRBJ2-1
CASSLYRAKAGEQFF
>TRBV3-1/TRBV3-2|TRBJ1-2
CASSQVSTGYGYTF
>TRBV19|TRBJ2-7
CASAGGSGYEQYF
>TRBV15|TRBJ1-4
CATSRDRTGGPLSEKLFF
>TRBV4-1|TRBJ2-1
CASSQGSRADNEQFF
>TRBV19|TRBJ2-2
CASSISGIGGELFF
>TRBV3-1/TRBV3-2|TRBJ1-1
CASSQGWLNTEAFF
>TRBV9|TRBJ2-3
CASTSGTSMTDTQYF
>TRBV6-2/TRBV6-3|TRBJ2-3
CASSPFGGGGTDTQYF
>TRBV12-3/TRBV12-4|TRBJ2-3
CASSFLRRDTQYF
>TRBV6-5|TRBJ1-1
CASSFDRAMNTEAFF
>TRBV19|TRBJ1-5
CASSIGGAGNQPQHF
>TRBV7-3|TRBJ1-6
CASSPLGTGGSPLHF
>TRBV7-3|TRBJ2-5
CASSPTGVGQETQYF
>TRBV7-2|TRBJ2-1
CASSLNSNEQFF
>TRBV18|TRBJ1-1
CASSSGPRMNTEAFF